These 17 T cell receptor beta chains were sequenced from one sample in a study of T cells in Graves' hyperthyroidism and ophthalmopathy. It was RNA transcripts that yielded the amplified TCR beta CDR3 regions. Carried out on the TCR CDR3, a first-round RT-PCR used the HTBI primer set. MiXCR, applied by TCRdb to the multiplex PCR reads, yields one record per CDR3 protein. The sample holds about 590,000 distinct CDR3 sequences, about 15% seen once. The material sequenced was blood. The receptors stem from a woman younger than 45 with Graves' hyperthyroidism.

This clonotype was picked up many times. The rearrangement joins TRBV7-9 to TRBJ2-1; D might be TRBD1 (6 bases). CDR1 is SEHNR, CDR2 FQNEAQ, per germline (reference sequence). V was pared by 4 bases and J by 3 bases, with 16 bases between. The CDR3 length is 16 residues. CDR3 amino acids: CASSSPRQADYNEQFF. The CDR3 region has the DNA TGTGCCAGCAGCTCCCCAAGACAGGCCGACTACAATGAGCAGTTCTTC.

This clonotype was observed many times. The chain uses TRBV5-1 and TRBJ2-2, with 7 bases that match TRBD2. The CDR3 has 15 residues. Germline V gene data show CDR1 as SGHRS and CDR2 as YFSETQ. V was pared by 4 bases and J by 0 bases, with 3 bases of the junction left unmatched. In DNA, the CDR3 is TGCGCCAGCAGCCTAGCGGTCTCGAACACCGGGGAGCTGTTTTTT. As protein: CASSLAVSNTGELFF.

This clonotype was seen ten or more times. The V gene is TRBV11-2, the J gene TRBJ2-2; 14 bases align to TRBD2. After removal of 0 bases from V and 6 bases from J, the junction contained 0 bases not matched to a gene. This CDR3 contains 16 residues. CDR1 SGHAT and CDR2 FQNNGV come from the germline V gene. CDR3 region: CASSLETSGRAGELFF. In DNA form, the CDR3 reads TGTGCCAGCAGCTTAGAGACTAGCGGGAGGGCCGGGGAGCTGTTTTTT.

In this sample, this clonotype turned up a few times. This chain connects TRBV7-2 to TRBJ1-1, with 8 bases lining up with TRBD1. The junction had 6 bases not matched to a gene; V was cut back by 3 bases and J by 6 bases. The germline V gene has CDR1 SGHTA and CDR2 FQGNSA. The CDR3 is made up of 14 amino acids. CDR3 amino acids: CASSFRQGMSEAFF. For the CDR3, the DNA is TGTGCCAGCAGCTTCCGACAGGGGATGTCTGAAGCTTTCTTT. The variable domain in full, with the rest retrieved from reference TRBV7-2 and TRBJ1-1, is GAGVSQSPSNKVTEKGKDVELRCDPISGHTALYWYRQSLGQGLEFLIYFQGNSAPDKSGLPSDRFSAERTGGSVSTLTIQRTQQEDSAVYLCASSFRQGMSEAFFGQGTRLTVV.

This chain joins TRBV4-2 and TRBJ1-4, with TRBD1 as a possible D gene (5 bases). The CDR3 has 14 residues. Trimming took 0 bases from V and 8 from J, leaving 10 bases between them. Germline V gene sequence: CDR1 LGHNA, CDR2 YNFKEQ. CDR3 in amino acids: CASSQDRVGEKLFF. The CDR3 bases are TGTGCCAGCAGCCAAGACAGGGTAGGGGAAAAACTGTTTTTT.

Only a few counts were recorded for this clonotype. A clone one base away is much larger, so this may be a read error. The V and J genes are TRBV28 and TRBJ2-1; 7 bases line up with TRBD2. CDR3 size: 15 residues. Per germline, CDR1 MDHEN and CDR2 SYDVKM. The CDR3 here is CANSLGEGLYSEQFF. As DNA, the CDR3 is TGTGCCAACAGTCTCGGGGAGGGCCTATATAGTGAGCAGTTCTTC.

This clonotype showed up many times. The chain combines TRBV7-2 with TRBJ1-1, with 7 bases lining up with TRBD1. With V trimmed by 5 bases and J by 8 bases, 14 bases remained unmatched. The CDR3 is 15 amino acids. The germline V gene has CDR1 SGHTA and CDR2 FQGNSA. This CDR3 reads CASSPRTGTPQEAFF. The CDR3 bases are TGTGCCAGCAGCCCCCGGACAGGCACTCCTCAAGAAGCTTTCTTT.

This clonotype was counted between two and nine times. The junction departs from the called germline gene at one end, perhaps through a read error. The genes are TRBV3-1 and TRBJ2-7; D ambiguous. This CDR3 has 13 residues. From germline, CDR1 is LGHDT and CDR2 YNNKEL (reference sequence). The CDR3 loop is CASSQDESFEQYF. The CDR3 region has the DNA TGTGCCAGCAGCCAAGATGAGTCCTTCGAGCAGTACTTC.

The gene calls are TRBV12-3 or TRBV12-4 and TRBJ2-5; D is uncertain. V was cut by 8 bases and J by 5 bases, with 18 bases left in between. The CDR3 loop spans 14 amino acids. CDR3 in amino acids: CASHRPPRFETQYF. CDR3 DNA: TGTGCCAGCCATCGGCCCCCGCGGTTCGAGACCCAGTACTTC.

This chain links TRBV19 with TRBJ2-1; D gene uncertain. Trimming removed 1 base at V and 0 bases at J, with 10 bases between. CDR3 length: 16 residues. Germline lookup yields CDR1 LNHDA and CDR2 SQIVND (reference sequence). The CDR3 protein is CASSIGPMSSYNEQFF. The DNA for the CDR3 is TGTGCCAGTAGTATAGGCCCGATGAGCTCCTACAATGAGCAGTTCTTC.

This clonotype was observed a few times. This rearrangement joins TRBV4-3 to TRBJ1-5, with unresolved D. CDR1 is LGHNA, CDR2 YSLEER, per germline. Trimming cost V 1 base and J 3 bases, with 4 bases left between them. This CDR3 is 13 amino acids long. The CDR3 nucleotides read TGCGCCAGCAGCCAAGCACCCAATCAGCCCCAGCATTTT. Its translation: CASSQAPNQPQHF.

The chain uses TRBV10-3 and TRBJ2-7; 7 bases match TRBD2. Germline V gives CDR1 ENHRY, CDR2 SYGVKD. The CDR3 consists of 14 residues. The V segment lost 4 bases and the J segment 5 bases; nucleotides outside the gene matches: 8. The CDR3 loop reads CAISGPERGDEQYF. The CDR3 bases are TGTGCCATCAGTGGACCTGAGCGGGGCGACGAGCAGTACTTC.

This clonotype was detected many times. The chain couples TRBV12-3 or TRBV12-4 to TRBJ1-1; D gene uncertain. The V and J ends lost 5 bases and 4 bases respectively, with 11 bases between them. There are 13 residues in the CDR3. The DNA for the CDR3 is TGTGCCAGCAGTATGGGGTTGGGCACTGAAGCTTTCTTT. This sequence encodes CASSMGLGTEAFF.

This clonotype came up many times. DNA of the CDR3: TGTGCCAGCCTACCTAGGGTTTTCTATGGCTACACCTTC. It codes for CASLPRVFYGYTF. This sequence joins TRBV6-1 and TRBJ1-2; D remains unclear. Germline V CDR1 and CDR2: MNHNS, SASEGT. Trimming took 8 bases from V and 4 from J, leaving 14 bases between them. The CDR3 covers 13 residues.

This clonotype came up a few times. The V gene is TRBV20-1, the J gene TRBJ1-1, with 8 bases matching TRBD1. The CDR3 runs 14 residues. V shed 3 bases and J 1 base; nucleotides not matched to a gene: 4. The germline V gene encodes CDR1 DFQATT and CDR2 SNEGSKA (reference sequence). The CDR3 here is CSASQQGGNTEAFF. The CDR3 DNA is TGCAGTGCTAGTCAACAGGGGGGGAACACTGAAGCTTTCTTT.

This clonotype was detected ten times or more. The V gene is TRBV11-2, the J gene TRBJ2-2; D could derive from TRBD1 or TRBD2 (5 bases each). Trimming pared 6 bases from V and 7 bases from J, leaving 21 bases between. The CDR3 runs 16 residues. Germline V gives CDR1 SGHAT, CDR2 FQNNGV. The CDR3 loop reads CASRLPGRRIGGELFF. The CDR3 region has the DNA TGTGCCAGCAGGCTCCCGGGACGGCGGATAGGCGGGGAGCTGTTTTTT.

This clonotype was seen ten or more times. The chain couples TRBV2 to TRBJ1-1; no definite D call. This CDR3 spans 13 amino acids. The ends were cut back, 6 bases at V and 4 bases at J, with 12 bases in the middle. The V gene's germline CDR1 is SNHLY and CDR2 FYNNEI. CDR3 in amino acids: CASSLDSGTEAFF. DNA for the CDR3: TGTGCCAGCAGCCTAGACTCTGGCACTGAAGCTTTCTTT.